The present entry profiles one T cell receptor beta chain with its context. The data originate from a study of T cells in Graves' hyperthyroidism and ophthalmopathy. Germline CDR1 and CDR2: SGHDN and FVKESK. The CDR3 consists of 14 residues. V trimming: 5 bases; J trimming: 5 bases; junction bases outside the gene matches: 2. The source material, RNA transcripts, was used to amplify TCR beta CDR3 regions. Researchers ran a first-round RT-PCR on the TCR CDR3 using the HTBI primer set. One entry per CDR3 protein, called by TCRdb with MiXCR from the multiplex PCR reads. The sample gives roughly 700,000 distinct CDR3 sequences, 14% of which show up once; roughly a tenth is in the top ten.

This sequence joins TRBV14 and TRBJ2-2; TRBD2 matches 10 bases. The sample taken for sequencing was blood. The receptor comes from a woman between 18 and 29 years old with Graves' hyperthyroidism. The CDR3 DNA sequence: TGTGCCAGCAGCGTTAGCGGGGGGACCGGGGAGCTGTTTTTT. It yields the protein CASSVSGGTGELFF.